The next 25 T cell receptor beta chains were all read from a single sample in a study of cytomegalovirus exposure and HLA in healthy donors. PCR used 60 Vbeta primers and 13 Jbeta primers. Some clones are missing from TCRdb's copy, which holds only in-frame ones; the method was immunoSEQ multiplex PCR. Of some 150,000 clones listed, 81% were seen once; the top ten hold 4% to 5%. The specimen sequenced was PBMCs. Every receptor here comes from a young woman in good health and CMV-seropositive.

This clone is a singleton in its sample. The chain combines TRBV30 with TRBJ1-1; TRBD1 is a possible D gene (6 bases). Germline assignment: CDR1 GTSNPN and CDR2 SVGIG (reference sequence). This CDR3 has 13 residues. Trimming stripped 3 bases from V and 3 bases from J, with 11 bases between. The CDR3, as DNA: TGTGCCTGGAGCGCCCAGGGGTACACTGAAGCTTTCTTT. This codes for CAWSAQGYTEAFF.

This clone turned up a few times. CDR3 sequence: CASSSPWTSGGRRSYEQYF. The CDR3 DNA reads as TGTGCCAGCAGTTCGCCGTGGACTAGCGGGGGGCGGCGATCCTACGAGCAGTACTTC. This sequence joins TRBV28 and TRBJ2-7; TRBD2 matches at 14 bases. The CDR3 spans 19 residues. Germline CDR1 and CDR2: MDHEN and SYDVKM. With 4 bases clipped from V and 1 base from J, the junction kept 12 bases outside the gene matches.

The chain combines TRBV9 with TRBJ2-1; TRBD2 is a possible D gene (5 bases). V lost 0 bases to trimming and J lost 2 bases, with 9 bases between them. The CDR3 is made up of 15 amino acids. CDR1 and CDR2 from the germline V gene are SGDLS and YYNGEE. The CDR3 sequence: CASSVVSGAYNEQFF. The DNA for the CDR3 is TGTGCCAGCAGCGTAGTCAGCGGTGCCTACAATGAGCAGTTCTTC.

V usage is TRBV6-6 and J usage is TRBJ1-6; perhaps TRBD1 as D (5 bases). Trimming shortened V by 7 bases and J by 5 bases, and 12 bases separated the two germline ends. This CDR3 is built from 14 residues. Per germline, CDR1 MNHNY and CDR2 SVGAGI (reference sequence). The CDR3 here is CASNAGRDNSPLHF. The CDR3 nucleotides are TGTGCCAGCAATGCTGGCAGGGATAATTCACCCCTCCACTTT.

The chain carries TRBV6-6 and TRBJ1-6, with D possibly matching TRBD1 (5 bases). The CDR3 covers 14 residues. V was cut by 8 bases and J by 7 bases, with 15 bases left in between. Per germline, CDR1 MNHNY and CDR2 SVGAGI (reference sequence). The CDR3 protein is CASGGGAVNSPLHF. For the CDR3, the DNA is TGTGCCAGCGGCGGAGGGGCTGTGAATTCACCCCTCCACTTT.

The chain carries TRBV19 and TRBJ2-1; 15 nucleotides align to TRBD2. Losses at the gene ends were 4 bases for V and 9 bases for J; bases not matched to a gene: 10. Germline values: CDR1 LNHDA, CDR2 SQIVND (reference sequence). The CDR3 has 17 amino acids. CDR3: CASSTRTSGGASGEQFF. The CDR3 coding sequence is TGTGCCAGTAGTACCCGGACTAGCGGGGGGGCTAGTGGTGAGCAGTTCTTC.

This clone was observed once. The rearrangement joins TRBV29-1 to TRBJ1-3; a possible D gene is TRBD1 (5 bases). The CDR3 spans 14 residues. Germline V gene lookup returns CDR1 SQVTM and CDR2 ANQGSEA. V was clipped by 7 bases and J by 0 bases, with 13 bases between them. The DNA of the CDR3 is TGCAGCGCACGACAGTCTTTCTCTGGAAACACCATATATTTT. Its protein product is CSARQSFSGNTIYF.

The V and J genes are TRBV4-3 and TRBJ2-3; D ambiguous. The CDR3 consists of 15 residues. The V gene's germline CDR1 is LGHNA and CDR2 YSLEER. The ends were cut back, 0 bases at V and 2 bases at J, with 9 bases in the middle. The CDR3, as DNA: TGCGCCAGCAGCCAAGAACCAGGCTCCACAGATACGCAGTATTTT. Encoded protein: CASSQEPGSTDTQYF.

The CDR3 bases are TGCGCCAGCAGCGCGGGACAGGGGGCTTTGGATGAGCAGTTCTTC. It translates to CASSAGQGALDEQFF. This sequence joins TRBV5-1 and TRBJ2-1, with 12 bases matching TRBD1. The CDR3 runs 15 residues. CDR1 is SGHRS and CDR2 is YFSETQ in the germline V gene. V lost 4 bases, J lost 8 bases, and 7 bases stayed unmatched.

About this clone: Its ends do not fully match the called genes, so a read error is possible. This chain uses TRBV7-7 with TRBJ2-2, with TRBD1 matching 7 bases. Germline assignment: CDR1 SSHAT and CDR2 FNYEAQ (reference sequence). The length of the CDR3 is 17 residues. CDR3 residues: CASSQFPGTVNTGELFF. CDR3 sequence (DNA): TGTGCTAGCAGCCAATTTCCCGGGACAGTGAACACCGGGGAGCTGTTTTTT.

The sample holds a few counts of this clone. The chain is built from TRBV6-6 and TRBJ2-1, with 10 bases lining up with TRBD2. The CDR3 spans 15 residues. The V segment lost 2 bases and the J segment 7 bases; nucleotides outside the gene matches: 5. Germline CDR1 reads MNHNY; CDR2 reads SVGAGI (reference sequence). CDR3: CASSYSGGAINEQFF. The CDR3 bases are TGTGCCAGCAGTTACAGCGGGGGGGCTATAAATGAGCAGTTCTTC.

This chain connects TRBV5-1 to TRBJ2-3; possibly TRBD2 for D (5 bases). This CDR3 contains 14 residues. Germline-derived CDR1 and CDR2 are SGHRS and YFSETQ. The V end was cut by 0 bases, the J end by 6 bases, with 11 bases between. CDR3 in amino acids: CASSLGAGQDTQYF. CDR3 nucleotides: TGCGCCAGCAGCTTGGGTGCGGGCCAGGATACGCAGTATTTT.

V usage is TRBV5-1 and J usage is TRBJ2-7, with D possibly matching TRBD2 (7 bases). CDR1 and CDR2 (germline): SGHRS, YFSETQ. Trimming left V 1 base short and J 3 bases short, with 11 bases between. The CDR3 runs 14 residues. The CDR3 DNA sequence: TGCGCCAGCAGCTTGCAGGGGACTAACTACGAGCAGTACTTC. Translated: CASSLQGTNYEQYF.

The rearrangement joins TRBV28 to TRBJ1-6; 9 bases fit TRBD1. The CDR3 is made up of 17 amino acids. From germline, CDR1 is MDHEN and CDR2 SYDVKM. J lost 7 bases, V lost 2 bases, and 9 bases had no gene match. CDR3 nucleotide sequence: TGTGCCAGCAGTTTAGAGGGACAGGGCGGGTGGAATTCACCCCTCCACTTT. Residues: CASSLEGQGGWNSPLHF.

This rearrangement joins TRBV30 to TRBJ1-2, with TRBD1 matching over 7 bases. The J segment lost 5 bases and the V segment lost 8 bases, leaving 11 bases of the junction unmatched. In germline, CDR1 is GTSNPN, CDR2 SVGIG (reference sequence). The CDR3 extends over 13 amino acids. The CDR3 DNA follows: TGTGCCCGCTACTCGACAGGGTTATATGGCTACACCTTC. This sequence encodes CARYSTGLYGYTF.

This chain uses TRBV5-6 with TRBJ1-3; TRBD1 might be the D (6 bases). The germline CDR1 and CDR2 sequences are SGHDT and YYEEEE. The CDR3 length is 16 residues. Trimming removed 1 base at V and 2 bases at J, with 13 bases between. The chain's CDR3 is CASSLKGQRPGNTIYF. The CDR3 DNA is TGTGCCAGCAGCTTGAAAGGACAGCGCCCTGGAAACACCATATATTTT. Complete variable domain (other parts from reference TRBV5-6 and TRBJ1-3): DAGVTQSPTHLIKTRGQQVTLRCSPKSGHDTVSWYQQALGQGPQFIFQYYEEEERQRGNFPDRFSGHQFPNYSSELNVNALLLGDSALYLCASSLKGQRPGNTIYFGEGSWLTVV.

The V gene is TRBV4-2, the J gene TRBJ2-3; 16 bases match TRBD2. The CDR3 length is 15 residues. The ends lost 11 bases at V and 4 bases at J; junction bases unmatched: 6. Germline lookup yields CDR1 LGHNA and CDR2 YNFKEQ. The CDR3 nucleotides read TGTGCCGCTGGGACTAGCGGGGGGGTCCCAGATACGCAGTATTTT. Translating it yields CAAGTSGGVPDTQYF.

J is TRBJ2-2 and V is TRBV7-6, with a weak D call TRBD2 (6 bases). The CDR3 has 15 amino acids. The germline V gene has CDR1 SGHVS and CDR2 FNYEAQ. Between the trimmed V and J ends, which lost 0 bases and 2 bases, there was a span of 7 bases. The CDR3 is CASSLAAGNTGELFF. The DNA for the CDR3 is TGTGCCAGCAGCTTAGCGGCGGGAAACACCGGGGAGCTGTTTTTT.

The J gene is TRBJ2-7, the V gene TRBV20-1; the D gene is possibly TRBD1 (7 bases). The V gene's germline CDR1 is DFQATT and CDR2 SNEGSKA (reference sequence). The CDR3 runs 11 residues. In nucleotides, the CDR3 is TGCAGCCTCAGGGGGGTCTACGAGCAGTACTTC. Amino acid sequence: CSLRGVYEQYF.

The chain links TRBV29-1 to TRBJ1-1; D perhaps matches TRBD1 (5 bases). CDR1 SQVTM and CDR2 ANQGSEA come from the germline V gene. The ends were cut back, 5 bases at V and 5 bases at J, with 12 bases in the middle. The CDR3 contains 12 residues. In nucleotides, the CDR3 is TGCAGCGTTCTAACCGGGGGTACTGAAGCTTTCTTT. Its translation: CSVLTGGTEAFF.

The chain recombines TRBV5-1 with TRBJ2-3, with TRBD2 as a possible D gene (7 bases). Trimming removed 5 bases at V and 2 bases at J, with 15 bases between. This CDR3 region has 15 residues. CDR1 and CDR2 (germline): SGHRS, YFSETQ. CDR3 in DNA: TGCGCCAGCAGAACCCGGGGGGCGGACACAGATACGCAGTATTTT. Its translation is CASRTRGADTDTQYF. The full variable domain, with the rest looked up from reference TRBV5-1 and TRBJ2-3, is KAGVTQTPRYLIKTRGQQVTLSCSPISGHRSVSWYQQTPGQGLQFLFEYFSETQRNKGNFPGRFSGRQFSNSRSEMNVSTLELGDSALYLCASRTRGADTDTQYFGPGTRLTVL.

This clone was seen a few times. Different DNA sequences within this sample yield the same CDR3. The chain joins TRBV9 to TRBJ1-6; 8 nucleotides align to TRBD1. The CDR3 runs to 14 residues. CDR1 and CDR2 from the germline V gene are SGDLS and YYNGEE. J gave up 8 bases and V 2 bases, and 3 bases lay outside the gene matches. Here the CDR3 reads CASSVTGGDSPLHF. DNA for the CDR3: TGTGCCAGCAGCGTCACAGGGGGGGATTCACCCCTCCACTTT.

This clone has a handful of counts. The DNA for the CDR3 is TGTGCCAGCAGAACGGGACTAGCGGGCACAGATACGCAGTATTTT. Translation: CASRTGLAGTDTQYF. The J gene is TRBJ2-3, the V gene TRBV2; 11 nucleotides line up with TRBD2. This CDR3 comprises 15 residues. The V gene end was trimmed by 6 bases and the J gene end by 1 base; junction bases not matched to a gene: 3. Germline CDR1 reads SNHLY; CDR2 reads FYNNEI.

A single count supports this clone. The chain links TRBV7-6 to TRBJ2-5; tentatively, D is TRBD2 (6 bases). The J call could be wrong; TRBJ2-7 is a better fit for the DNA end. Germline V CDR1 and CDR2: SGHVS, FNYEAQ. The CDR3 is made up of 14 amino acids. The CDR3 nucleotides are TGTGCCAGCAGCTCCCCGGGGGTCCGCCGCGAGCAGTACTTC. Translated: CASSSPGVRREQYF.

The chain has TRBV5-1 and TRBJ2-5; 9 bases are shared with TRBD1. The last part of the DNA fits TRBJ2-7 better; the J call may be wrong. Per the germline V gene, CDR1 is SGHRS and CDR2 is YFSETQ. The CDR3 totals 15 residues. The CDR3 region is CASSLDGTGYYEQYF. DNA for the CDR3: TGCGCCAGCAGCTTGGATGGGACAGGGTACTACGAGCAGTACTTC.